This T cell receptor (beta chain) was recovered during a study of T cell changes during pregnancy in multiple sclerosis. Germline V CDR1 and CDR2: PRHDT, FYEKMQ (reference sequence). V was clipped by 3 bases and J by 2 bases, with 11 bases between them. This CDR3 comprises 14 residues. Sequencing was performed with immunoSEQ multiplex PCR; in TCRdb, only in-frame clones are kept and a portion is missing. The profile shows about 15,000 clones, just over 85% of them singletons. Sequencing was performed on CD8+ T cells from peripheral blood mononuclear cells, taken in the first trimester of pregnancy. The chain employs TRBV13 and TRBJ2-7; D remains unclear. The sequence came from a female donor with multiple sclerosis, enrolled in a pregnancy study. The DNA for the CDR3 is TGTGCCAGCAGCTTCCGCAGGTATGCCTACGAGCAGTACTTC. Residues: CASSFRRYAYEQYF.